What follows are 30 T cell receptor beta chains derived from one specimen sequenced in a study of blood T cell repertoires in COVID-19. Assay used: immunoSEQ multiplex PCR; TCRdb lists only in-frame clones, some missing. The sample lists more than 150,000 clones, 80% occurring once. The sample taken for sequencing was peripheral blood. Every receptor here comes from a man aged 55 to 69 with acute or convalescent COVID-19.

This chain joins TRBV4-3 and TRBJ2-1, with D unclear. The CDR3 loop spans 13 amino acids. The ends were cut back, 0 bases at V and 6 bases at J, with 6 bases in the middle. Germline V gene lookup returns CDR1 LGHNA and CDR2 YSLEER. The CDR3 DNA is TGCGCCAGCAGCCAAGAGAACAGCAATGAGCAGTTCTTC. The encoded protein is CASSQENSNEQFF.

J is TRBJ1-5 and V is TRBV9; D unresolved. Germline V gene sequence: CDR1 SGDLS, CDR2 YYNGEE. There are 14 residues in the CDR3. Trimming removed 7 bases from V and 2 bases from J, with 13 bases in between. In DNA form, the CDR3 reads TGTGCCAGCTCCAGTTATGGAGGCAATCAGCCCCAGCATTTT. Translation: CASSSYGGNQPQHF.

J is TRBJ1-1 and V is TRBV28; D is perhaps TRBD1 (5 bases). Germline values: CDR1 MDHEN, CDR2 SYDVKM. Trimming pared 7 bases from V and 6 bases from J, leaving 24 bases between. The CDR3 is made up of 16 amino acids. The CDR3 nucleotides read TGTGCCAGCACCCCCTCGGGGGAAAGTCTGAGCGCTGAAGCTTTCTTT. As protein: CASTPSGESLSAEAFF.

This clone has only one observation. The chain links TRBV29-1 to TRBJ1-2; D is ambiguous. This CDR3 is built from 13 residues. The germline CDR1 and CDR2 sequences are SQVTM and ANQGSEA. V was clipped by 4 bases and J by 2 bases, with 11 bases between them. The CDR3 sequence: CSVGTGVNYGYTF. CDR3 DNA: TGCAGCGTTGGGACTGGAGTGAACTATGGCTACACCTTC.

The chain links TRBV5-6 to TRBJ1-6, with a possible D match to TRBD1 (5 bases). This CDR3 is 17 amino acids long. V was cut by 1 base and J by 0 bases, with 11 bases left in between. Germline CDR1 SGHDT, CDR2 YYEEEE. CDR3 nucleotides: TGTGCCAGCAGCTTGAACAGGCGTAGCTCCTATAATTCACCCCTCCACTTT. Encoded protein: CASSLNRRSSYNSPLHF.

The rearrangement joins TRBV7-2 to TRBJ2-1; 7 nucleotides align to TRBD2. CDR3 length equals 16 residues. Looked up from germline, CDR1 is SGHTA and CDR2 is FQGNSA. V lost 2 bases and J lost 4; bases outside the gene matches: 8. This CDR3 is CASSLSFSGPYNEQFF. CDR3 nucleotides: TGTGCCAGCAGCTTAAGCTTTAGCGGGCCTTACAATGAGCAGTTCTTC.

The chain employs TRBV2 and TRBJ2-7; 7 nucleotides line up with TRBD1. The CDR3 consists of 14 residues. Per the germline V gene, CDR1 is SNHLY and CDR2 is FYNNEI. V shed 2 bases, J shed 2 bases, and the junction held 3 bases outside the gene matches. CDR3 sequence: CASSERRGPYEQYF. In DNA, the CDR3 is TGTGCCAGCAGTGAACGAAGGGGGCCCTACGAGCAGTACTTC.

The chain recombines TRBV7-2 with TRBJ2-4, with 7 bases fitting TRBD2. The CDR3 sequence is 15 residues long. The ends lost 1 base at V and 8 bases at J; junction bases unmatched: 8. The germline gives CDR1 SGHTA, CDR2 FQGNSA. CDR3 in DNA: TGTGCCAGCAGCTTAGGGGTAGCGGGTAGGGACATTCAGTACTTC. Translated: CASSLGVAGRDIQYF.

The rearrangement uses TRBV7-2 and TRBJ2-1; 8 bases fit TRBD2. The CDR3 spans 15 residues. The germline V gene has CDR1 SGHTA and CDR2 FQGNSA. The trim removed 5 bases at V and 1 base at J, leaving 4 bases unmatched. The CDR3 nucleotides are TGTGCCAGCAGCCCCCGGGGGGGGTCCTACAATGAGCAGTTCTTC. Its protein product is CASSPRGGSYNEQFF.

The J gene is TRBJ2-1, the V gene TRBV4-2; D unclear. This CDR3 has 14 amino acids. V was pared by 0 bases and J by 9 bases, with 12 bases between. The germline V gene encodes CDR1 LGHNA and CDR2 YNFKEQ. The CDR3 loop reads CASSQDRSSGEQFF. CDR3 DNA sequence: TGTGCCAGCAGCCAAGATCGAAGCTCCGGTGAGCAGTTCTTC.

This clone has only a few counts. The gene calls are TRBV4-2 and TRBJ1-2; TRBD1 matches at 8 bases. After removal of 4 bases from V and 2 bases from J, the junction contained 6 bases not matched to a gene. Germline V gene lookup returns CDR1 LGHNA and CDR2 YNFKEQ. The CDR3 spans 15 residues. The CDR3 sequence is CASSPGQVSNYGYTF. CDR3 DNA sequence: TGTGCCAGCAGCCCGGGACAGGTATCAAACTATGGCTACACCTTC.

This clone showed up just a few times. CDR3 loop: CASSWTVYNEQFF. For the CDR3, the DNA is TGTGCCAGCAGCTGGACAGTTTACAATGAGCAGTTCTTC. The chain employs TRBV7-9 and TRBJ2-1; D is perhaps TRBD1 (6 bases). The CDR3 covers 13 residues. The V gene's germline CDR1 is SEHNR and CDR2 FQNEAQ (reference sequence). V gave up 4 bases and J gave up 4 bases, with 8 bases separating them.

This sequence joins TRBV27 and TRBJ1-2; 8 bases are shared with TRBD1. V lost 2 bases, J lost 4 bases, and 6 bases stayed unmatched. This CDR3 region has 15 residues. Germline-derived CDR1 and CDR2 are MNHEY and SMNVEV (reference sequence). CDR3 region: CASSLMGQGAYGYTF. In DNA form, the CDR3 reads TGTGCCAGCAGTTTAATGGGTCAGGGGGCCTATGGCTACACCTTC.

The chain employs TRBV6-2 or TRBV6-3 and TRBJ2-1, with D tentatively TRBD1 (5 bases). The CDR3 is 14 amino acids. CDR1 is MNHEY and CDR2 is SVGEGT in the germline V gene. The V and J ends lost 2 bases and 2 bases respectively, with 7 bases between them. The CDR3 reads CASSYLDTYNEQFF. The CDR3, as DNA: TGTGCCAGCAGTTACCTGGACACCTACAATGAGCAGTTCTTC.

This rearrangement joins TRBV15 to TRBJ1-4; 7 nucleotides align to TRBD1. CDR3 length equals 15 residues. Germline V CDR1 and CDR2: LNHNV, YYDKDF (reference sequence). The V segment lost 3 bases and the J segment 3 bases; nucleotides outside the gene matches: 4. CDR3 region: CATSRGGTANEKLFF. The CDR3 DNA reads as TGTGCCACCAGCAGGGGTGGGACAGCTAATGAAAAACTGTTTTTT.

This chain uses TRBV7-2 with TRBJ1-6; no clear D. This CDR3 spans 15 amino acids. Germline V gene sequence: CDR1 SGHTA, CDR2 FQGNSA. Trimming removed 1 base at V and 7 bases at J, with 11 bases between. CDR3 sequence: CASSLETAANSPLHF. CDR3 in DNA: TGTGCCAGCAGCTTAGAAACGGCGGCAAATTCACCCCTCCACTTT.

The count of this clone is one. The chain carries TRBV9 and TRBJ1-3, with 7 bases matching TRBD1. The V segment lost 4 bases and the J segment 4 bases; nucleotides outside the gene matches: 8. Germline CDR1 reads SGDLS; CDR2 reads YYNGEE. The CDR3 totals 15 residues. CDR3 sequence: CASSITGDEGNTIYF. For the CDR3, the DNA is TGTGCCAGCAGCATTACAGGGGATGAGGGAAACACCATATATTTT. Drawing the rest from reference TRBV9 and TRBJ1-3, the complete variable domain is DSGVTQTPKHLITATGQRVTLRCSPRSGDLSVYWYQQSLDQGLQFLIQYYNGEERAKGNILERFSAQQFPDLHSELNLSSLELGDSALYFCASSITGDEGNTIYFGEGSWLTVV.

The CDR3 is CASSIQRGEQFF. Here the CDR3 DNA reads TGTGCCAGCAGTATCCAAAGGGGTGAGCAGTTCTTC. V is TRBV28 and J is TRBJ2-1; weak D call: TRBD1 (5 bases). The CDR3 sequence is 12 residues long. Deletions cut 5 bases from V and 9 bases from J, with 11 bases between. Germline V gives CDR1 MDHEN, CDR2 SYDVKM.

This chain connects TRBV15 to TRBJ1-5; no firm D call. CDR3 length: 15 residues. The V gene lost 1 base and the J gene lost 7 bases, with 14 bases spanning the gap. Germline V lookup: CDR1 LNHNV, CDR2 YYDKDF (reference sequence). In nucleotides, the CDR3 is TGTGCCACCAGCAGAGTAAAGGGAGGTGAGCAGCCCCAGCATTTT. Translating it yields CATSRVKGGEQPQHF.

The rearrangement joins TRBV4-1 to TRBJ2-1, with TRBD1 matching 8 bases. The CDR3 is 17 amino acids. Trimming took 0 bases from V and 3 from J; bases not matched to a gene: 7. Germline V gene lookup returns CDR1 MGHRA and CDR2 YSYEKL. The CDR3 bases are TGCGCCAGCAGCCAAGAACGGCCAGGACAGGGCTACAATGAGCAGTTCTTC. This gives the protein CASSQERPGQGYNEQFF.

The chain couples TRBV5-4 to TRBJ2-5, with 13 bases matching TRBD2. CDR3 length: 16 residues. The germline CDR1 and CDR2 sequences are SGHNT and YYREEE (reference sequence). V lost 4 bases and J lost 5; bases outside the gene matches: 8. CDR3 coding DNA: TGTGCCAGCAGCCGCTCAACTAGCGGGGGGGCGGAGACCCAGTACTTC. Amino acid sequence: CASSRSTSGGAETQYF.

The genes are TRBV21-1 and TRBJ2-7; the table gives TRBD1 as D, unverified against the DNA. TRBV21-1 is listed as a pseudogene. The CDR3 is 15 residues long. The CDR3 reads CASSKGPDRDHEQYF. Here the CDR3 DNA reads TGTGCCAGCAGCAAAGGCCCCGACAGGGACCACGAGCAGTACTTC.

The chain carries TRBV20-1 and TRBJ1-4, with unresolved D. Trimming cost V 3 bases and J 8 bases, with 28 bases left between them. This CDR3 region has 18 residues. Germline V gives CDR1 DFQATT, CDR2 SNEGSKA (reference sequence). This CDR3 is CSASLPKNISPRVEKLFF. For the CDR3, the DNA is TGCAGTGCTAGTCTCCCCAAAAATATTTCCCCGCGCGTAGAAAAACTGTTTTTT.

CDR3 loop: CASSLPGGRPFF. In DNA form, the CDR3 reads TGTGCCAGCAGCCTCCCGGGAGGCCGGCCTTTCTTT. V is TRBV12-3 or TRBV12-4 and J is TRBJ1-1; D ambiguous. The CDR3 totals 12 residues. Deletions cut 6 bases from V and 12 bases from J, with 17 bases between.

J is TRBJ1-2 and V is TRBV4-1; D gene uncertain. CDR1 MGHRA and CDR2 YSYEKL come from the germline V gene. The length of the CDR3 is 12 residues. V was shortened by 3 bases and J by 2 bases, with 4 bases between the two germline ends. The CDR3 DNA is TGCGCCAGCAGCCAGGAGAACTATGGCTACACCTTC. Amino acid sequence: CASSQENYGYTF.

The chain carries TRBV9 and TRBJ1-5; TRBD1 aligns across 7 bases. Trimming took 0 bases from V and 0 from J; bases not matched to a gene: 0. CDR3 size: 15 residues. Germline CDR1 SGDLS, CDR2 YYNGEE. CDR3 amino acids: CASSVGDSSNQPQHF. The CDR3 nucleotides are TGTGCCAGCAGCGTAGGGGACAGTAGCAATCAGCCCCAGCATTTT.

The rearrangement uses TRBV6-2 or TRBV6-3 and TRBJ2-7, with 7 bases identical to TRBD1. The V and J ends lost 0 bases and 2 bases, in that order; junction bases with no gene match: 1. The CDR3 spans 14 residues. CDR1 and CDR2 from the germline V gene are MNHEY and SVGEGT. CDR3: CASSYSTGTYEQYF. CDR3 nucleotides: TGTGCCAGCAGTTACTCGACAGGGACCTACGAGCAGTACTTC.

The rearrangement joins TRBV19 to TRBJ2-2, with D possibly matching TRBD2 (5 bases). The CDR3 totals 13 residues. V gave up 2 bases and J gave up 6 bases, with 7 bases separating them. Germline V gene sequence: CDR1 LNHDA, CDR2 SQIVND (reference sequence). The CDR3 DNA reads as TGTGCCAGTAGTATATCCGGGGCCGGGGAGCTGTTTTTT. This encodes CASSISGAGELFF.

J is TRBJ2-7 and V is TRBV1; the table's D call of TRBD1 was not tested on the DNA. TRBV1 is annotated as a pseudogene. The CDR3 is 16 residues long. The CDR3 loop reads CTSSHPTRDRGYEQYF. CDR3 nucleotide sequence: TGCACCAGCAGCCACCCAACCCGGGACAGGGGCTACGAGCAGTACTTC.

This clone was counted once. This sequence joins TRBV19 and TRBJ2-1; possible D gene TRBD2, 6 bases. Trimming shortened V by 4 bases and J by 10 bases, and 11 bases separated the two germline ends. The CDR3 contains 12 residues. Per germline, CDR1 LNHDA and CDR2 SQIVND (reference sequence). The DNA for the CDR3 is TGTGCCAGTAGTACCGCGGGGCGGGAGCAGTTCTTC. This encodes CASSTAGREQFF.